This is a list of T cell receptor beta chains from one sample in a study of Graves' ophthalmopathy and Graves' hyperthyroidism. In TCRdb, the multiplex PCR reads were re-called with MiXCR into one record per CDR3 protein. The data contain a few hundred thousand distinct CDR3 sequences, about a sixth of them singletons. Material for sequencing was peripheral blood. The receptors stem from an adult woman with stable Graves' hyperthyroidism. CDR3s include the opening cysteine and the closing phenylalanine or tryptophan. The order of the fields is V gene, D gene, clone size, J gene, CDR3 DNA, CDR3 protein. A D gene is named only where the DNA matches it firmly. The size field is filled for only some rows; it gives once, few, many or a size class.

v_call: TRBV20-1; d_call: -; clone_size: few; j_call: TRBJ1-5; cdr3_nt: TGCAGTGCTAGAGGAGGAACAGGGCGGCGACAGCCCCAGCATTTT; cdr3_aa: CSARGGTGRRQPQHF
v_call: TRBV25-1; d_call: TRBD1; clone_size: many; j_call: TRBJ2-5; cdr3_nt: TGTGCCAGCACTACACCCAGGACAGGAAGGCAAGAGACCCAGTACTTC; cdr3_aa: CASTTPRTGRQETQYF
v_call: TRBV12-3/TRBV12-4; d_call: -; clone_size: many; j_call: TRBJ1-6; cdr3_nt: TGTGCCAGCAGTTTAAGTAGGGATAATTCACCCCTCCACTTT; cdr3_aa: CASSLSRDNSPLHF
v_call: TRBV28; d_call: -; clone_size: many; j_call: TRBJ1-5; cdr3_nt: TGTGCCAGCTCGAGACAGAATAATCAGCCCCAGCATTTT; cdr3_aa: CASSRQNNQPQHF
v_call: TRBV15; d_call: -; clone_size: many; j_call: TRBJ2-7; cdr3_nt: TGTGCCACCAGCAGAGTGGAGGGTGCCTACGAGCAGTACTTC; cdr3_aa: CATSRVEGAYEQYF
v_call: TRBV24-1; d_call: -; clone_size: many; j_call: TRBJ2-5; cdr3_nt: TGTGCCACCGGAGCACTAGCAGACCAAGAGACCCAGTACTTC; cdr3_aa: CATGALADQETQYF
v_call: TRBV7-9; d_call: -; clone_size: many; j_call: TRBJ2-7; cdr3_nt: TGTGCCAGCAGCTTGATCAGTTCCTACGAGCAGTACTTC; cdr3_aa: CASSLISSYEQYF
v_call: TRBV4-3; d_call: -; clone_size: many; j_call: TRBJ1-5; cdr3_nt: TGCGCCAGCAGCCAAGTTGTGTCACATCAGCCCCAGCATTTT; cdr3_aa: CASSQVVSHQPQHF
v_call: TRBV12-3/TRBV12-4; d_call: -; clone_size: many; j_call: TRBJ1-1; cdr3_nt: TGTGCCAGCAGTCTCATCGGGATCCGCCTGGGCACTGAAGCTTTCTTT; cdr3_aa: CASSLIGIRLGTEAFF
v_call: TRBV7-9; d_call: TRBD2; clone_size: many; j_call: TRBJ2-7; cdr3_nt: TGTGCCAGCAGCCCCCGGCCTAGCGGGGAGTACGAGCAGTACTTC; cdr3_aa: CASSPRPSGEYEQYF
v_call: TRBV28; d_call: -; clone_size: many; j_call: TRBJ2-4; cdr3_nt: TGTGCCAGCAGTTACGGGACGCGAGGCATTCAGTACTTC; cdr3_aa: CASSYGTRGIQYF
v_call: TRBV29-1; d_call: TRBD2; clone_size: many; j_call: TRBJ2-7; cdr3_nt: TGCAGCGTTATACTAGCGGGAGGGCGCCAGTACTTC; cdr3_aa: CSVILAGGRQYF
v_call: TRBV24-1; d_call: -; clone_size: many; j_call: TRBJ1-1; cdr3_nt: TGTGCCACCACCGATGGGAACACTGAAGCTTTCTTT; cdr3_aa: CATTDGNTEAFF
v_call: TRBV9; d_call: -; clone_size: many; j_call: TRBJ1-2; cdr3_nt: TGTGCCAGCAGCGTAGGTCCCATTCGACAGGAACTAAGAAGCTATGGCTACGGGTACACCTTC; cdr3_aa: CASSVGPIRQELRSYGYGYTF
v_call: TRBV19; d_call: TRBD2; clone_size: -; j_call: TRBJ2-7; cdr3_nt: TGTGCCAGTAGTACCCGGGGGGGGGTCTACGAGCAGTACTTC; cdr3_aa: CASSTRGGVYEQYF
v_call: TRBV2; d_call: -; clone_size: many; j_call: TRBJ1-1; cdr3_nt: TGTGCCAGCTCCCGACAGTTTAACACTGAAGCTTTCTTT; cdr3_aa: CASSRQFNTEAFF
v_call: TRBV30; d_call: -; clone_size: many; j_call: TRBJ2-7; cdr3_nt: TGTGCCTGGACCTTGTCGTTCAGGGCTGGCGAGCAGTACTTC; cdr3_aa: CAWTLSFRAGEQYF
v_call: TRBV28; d_call: -; clone_size: many; j_call: TRBJ1-5; cdr3_nt: TGTGCCAGCAGTCCCCGGGGGAGTCCATATAGCAATCAGCCCCAGCATTTT; cdr3_aa: CASSPRGSPYSNQPQHF
v_call: TRBV12-3/TRBV12-4; d_call: TRBD1; clone_size: many; j_call: TRBJ2-4; cdr3_nt: TGTGCCAGCAGTGGTGGGACAGGGGGCGCCGAAAACATTCAGTACTTC; cdr3_aa: CASSGGTGGAENIQYF
v_call: TRBV6-2/TRBV6-3; d_call: -; clone_size: few; j_call: TRBJ2-7; cdr3_nt: TGTGCCAGCAGACCAAGCAGGGGCTACGAGCAGTACTTC; cdr3_aa: CASRPSRGYEQYF
v_call: TRBV27; d_call: -; clone_size: many; j_call: TRBJ1-6; cdr3_nt: TGTGCCACCCGGAGACGGGATAATTCACCCCTCCACTTT; cdr3_aa: CATRRRDNSPLHF
v_call: TRBV2; d_call: TRBD1; clone_size: many; j_call: TRBJ1-2; cdr3_nt: TGTGCCAGCAGTGTGGACAGGGTGAACTATGGCTACACCTTC; cdr3_aa: CASSVDRVNYGYTF
v_call: TRBV11-2; d_call: -; clone_size: many; j_call: TRBJ2-7; cdr3_nt: TGTGCCAGCGCCAACCGCTACGAGCAGTACTTC; cdr3_aa: CASANRYEQYF
v_call: TRBV30; d_call: -; clone_size: few; j_call: TRBJ1-1; cdr3_nt: TGTGCCTGGGGCAGGGGACTGCCGAACACTGAAGCTTTCTTT; cdr3_aa: CAWGRGLPNTEAFF
v_call: TRBV11-2; d_call: TRBD1; clone_size: many; j_call: TRBJ1-6; cdr3_nt: TGTGCCAGCAGCTTAGACCCGGGACAGTCTAATTCACCCCTCCACTTT; cdr3_aa: CASSLDPGQSNSPLHF
v_call: TRBV6-9; d_call: -; clone_size: many; j_call: TRBJ2-7; cdr3_nt: TGTGCCAGCGGACTCCGGGTCGAGCAGTACTTC; cdr3_aa: CASGLRVEQYF
v_call: TRBV6-2/TRBV6-3; d_call: -; clone_size: many; j_call: TRBJ1-5; cdr3_nt: TGTGCCAGCAGTTATATTAGTTCCAATCAGCCCCAGCATTTT; cdr3_aa: CASSYISSNQPQHF
v_call: TRBV12-3/TRBV12-4; d_call: -; clone_size: many; j_call: TRBJ1-1; cdr3_nt: TGTGCCAGCAGTTTAGAGGGTAGGGGCGAAGCTTTCTTT; cdr3_aa: CASSLEGRGEAFF
v_call: TRBV4-1; d_call: -; clone_size: many; j_call: TRBJ2-5; cdr3_nt: TGCGCCAGCAGCCTAGGACAAGGGACCCTCCAAGAGACCCAGTACTTC; cdr3_aa: CASSLGQGTLQETQYF
v_call: TRBV5-1; d_call: -; clone_size: many; j_call: TRBJ2-2; cdr3_nt: TGCGCCAGCAGCTCTGGGACACCGAACACCGGGGAGCTGTTTTTT; cdr3_aa: CASSSGTPNTGELFF
v_call: TRBV20-1; d_call: -; clone_size: many; j_call: TRBJ2-7; cdr3_nt: TGCAGTGCTAGAGATAATGGAGCGGGTTCCTACGAGCAGTACTTC; cdr3_aa: CSARDNGAGSYEQYF
v_call: TRBV14; d_call: -; clone_size: few; j_call: TRBJ2-5; cdr3_nt: TGTGCCAGCAGCCAAATTGGCCACTTGGAGACCCAGTACTTC; cdr3_aa: CASSQIGHLETQYF
v_call: TRBV6-1; d_call: -; clone_size: few; j_call: TRBJ2-5; cdr3_nt: TGTGCCAGCACAATTTTGATTGCGGTGAAAGAGACCCAGTACTTC; cdr3_aa: CASTILIAVKETQYF
v_call: TRBV18; d_call: -; clone_size: -; j_call: TRBJ2-2; cdr3_nt: TGTGCCAGCTCACCTGTGGGGAACACCGGGGAGCTGTTTTTT; cdr3_aa: CASSPVGNTGELFF
v_call: TRBV12-3/TRBV12-4; d_call: -; clone_size: many; j_call: TRBJ2-7; cdr3_nt: TGTGCCAGCACGGAGACAGGGGGGGTAGCGGGAAGGCACTACGAGCAGTACTTC; cdr3_aa: CASTETGGVAGRHYEQYF
v_call: TRBV20-1; d_call: TRBD2; clone_size: -; j_call: TRBJ2-1; cdr3_nt: TGCAGTGCTAGTAGCGGGATCTTCAATGAGCAGTTCTTC; cdr3_aa: CSASSGIFNEQFF
v_call: TRBV2; d_call: -; clone_size: many; j_call: TRBJ2-7; cdr3_nt: TGTGCCAGCAGTACTCCAGGGTTCTACGAGCAGTACTTC; cdr3_aa: CASSTPGFYEQYF
v_call: TRBV20-1; d_call: TRBD1; clone_size: many; j_call: TRBJ2-7; cdr3_nt: TGCAGTGCTAGGCGTCCGGACAGGGGGAAAATCTACGAGCAGTACTTC; cdr3_aa: CSARRPDRGKIYEQYF